The following is a T cell receptor beta chain sequence with its context. Antigen: not known. The data belong to a study of post-analysis software for immune sequencing data. Overall study context: The courses of disease that were included comprised relapsing-remitting, secondary progressive and progressive-relapsing multiple sclerosis. Whole-study findings and limits: Compared with controls, patients showed significantly lower normalized Chao1 diversity. With TRBV5-6, TRBV5-1 and TRBV20-1 included, roughly five TRBV segments were more frequent in patients than in controls.

Tagging with unique molecular identifiers was a feature of the TCR beta cDNA libraries. MiXCR, run by TCRdb on the PCR reads, gives a single entry per CDR3 protein. The sample includes 450,000 to 700,000 distinct CDR3 sequences, 44% of them seen just once. The CDR3 runs 14 residues. Between the trimmed V and J ends, which lost 2 bases and 1 base, there was a span of 9 bases. Germline values: CDR1 MNHNS, CDR2 SASEGT. Sequenced input: blood. The clonotype comes from a girl aged 10 to 17 with multiple sclerosis. This sequence joins TRBV6-1 and TRBJ2-7, with a weak D call TRBD2 (5 bases). This chain's CDR3 is CASSESWTSYEQYF. The CDR3 nucleotides read TGTGCCAGCAGTGAATCATGGACTTCCTACGAGCAGTACTTC.